A selection of T cell receptor beta chains follows, all from one sample in a study of a mutant IDH1 vaccine in newly diagnosed glioma. Sequenced by immunoSEQ multiplex PCR; TCRdb stores in-frame clones only, minus some. This sample has about 54,000 clones, with 81% found just once. The antigens these receptors bind are not known. The sequences come from PBMCs, collected from a glioma patient whose treatment included an IDH1 peptide vaccine. Receptors were obtained from a man aged 25-40 years with glioma. Each CDR3 is given with its conserved first and last residue. D genes are given only for firm matches. Clone size is shown for a subset of rows, as once, few, many or a class of expanded clone.

j_call v_call d_call clone_size cdr3_aa cdr3_nt
TRBJ1-1 TRBV7-8 TRBD1 once CASSSLRTGKVNTEAFF TGTGCCAGCAGCTCCCTCCGGACAGGGAAGGTGAACACTGAAGCTTTCTTT
TRBJ1-2 TRBV5-4 TRBD1 . CASSLNDRGNYGYTF TGTGCCAGCAGCTTGAATGACAGGGGGAACTATGGCTACACCTTC
TRBJ2-3 TRBV10-1 TRBD2 . CASSSGGATDTQYF TGCGCCAGCAGTAGCGGGGGGGCAACAGATACGCAGTATTTT
TRBJ2-7 TRBV2 TRBD1 . CASSDRQGAVREQYF TGTGCCAGCAGCGACAGACAGGGGGCAGTTCGCGAGCAGTACTTC
TRBJ1-5 TRBV5-1 . . CASSSGDSPSNQPQHF TGCGCCAGCAGCTCAGGCGACAGCCCTTCAAATCAGCCCCAGCATTTT
TRBJ1-1 TRBV6-1 . . CASTVNPQGRSEAFF TGTGCCAGCACCGTGAATCCTCAGGGGAGGTCTGAAGCTTTCTTT
TRBJ1-5 TRBV7-2 . . CASSLQQGANQPQHF TGTGCCAGCAGCTTACAACAGGGTGCGAATCAGCCCCAGCATTTT
TRBJ2-2 TRBV6-5 TRBD2 . CASSYGAGGAPGELFF TGTGCCAGCAGTTACGGGGCGGGGGGCGCCCCCGGGGAGCTGTTTTTT
TRBJ2-7 TRBV19 . . CATRDKTYEQYF TGTGCCACCCGGGACAAGACCTACGAGCAGTACTTC
TRBJ1-5 TRBV5-6 . . CASSLLERNQPQHF TGTGCCAGCAGCTTGTTAGAACGCAATCAGCCCCAGCATTTT
TRBJ2-1 TRBV18 . once CASSPGRLSYNEQFF TGTGCCAGCTCACCGGGCAGGCTGAGCTACAATGAGCAGTTCTTC
TRBJ2-6 TRBV6-5 . once CASSYEAPSGANVLTF TGTGCCAGCAGTTACGAGGCGCCCTCTGGGGCCAACGTCCTGACTTTC
TRBJ1-4 TRBV10-2 . few CASSEVGAKLFF TGCGCCAGCAGTGAGGTAGGGGCGAAACTGTTTTTT
TRBJ1-5 TRBV25-1 . . CASSTRPGGSNQPQHF TGTGCCAGCAGTACCCGACCTGGGGGTAGCAATCAGCCCCAGCATTTT
TRBJ2-1 TRBV11-3 . . CASSLGGANEQFF TGTGCCAGCAGCTTAGGGGGGGCGAATGAGCAGTTCTTC
TRBJ1-1 TRBV7-9 . . CASSLDSYRREAFF TGTGCCAGCAGCTTAGACAGCTACCGACGTGAAGCTTTCTTT
TRBJ2-3 TRBV7-9 TRBD2 once CASSSTGTRPTDTQYF TGTGCCAGCAGCTCTACCGGGACTAGGCCCACAGATACGCAGTATTTT
TRBJ2-1 TRBV5-1 . . CASSLATGYEQFF TGCGCCAGCAGCTTGGCCACGGGGTATGAGCAGTTCTTC
TRBJ2-7 TRBV7-8 . . CASRSRDEGQYF TGTGCCAGCCGGTCCCGGGACGAAGGGCAGTACTTC
TRBJ2-1 TRBV14 TRBD1 once CASKIDRGREQFF TGTGCCAGCAAGATCGACAGGGGGCGAGAGCAGTTCTTC
TRBJ2-2 TRBV7-9 TRBD1 . CASTLGQGKSGELFF TGTGCCAGCACCTTGGGACAGGGTAAATCCGGGGAGCTGTTTTTT
TRBJ1-1 TRBV28 TRBD1 . CASSTAGQGNTEAFF TGTGCCAGCAGTACAGCTGGACAGGGGAACACTGAAGCTTTCTTT
TRBJ2-4 TRBV18 . . CASSVLTDAAKNIQYF TGTGCCAGCTCAGTCTTGACAGACGCGGCCAAAAACATTCAGTACTTC
TRBJ2-7 TRBV4-1 TRBD2 . CASSLPGTSSYEQYF TGCGCCAGCAGCCTCCCCGGGACTAGTTCCTACGAGCAGTACTTC
TRBJ2-7 TRBV18 . few CASSLQSYEQYF TGTGCCAGCTCCCTACAGTCCTACGAGCAGTACTTC
TRBJ2-1 TRBV18 . . CASSPAKRGSSYNEQFF TGTGCCAGCTCACCAGCTAAACGGGGAAGCTCCTACAATGAGCAGTTCTTC
TRBJ2-2 TRBV19 TRBD2 . CASSIGEGDTGELFF TGTGCCAGTAGTATAGGGGAGGGCGACACCGGGGAGCTGTTTTTT
TRBJ1-6 TRBV7-9 . once CASSFGDTGYNSPLHF TGTGCCAGCAGCTTTGGTGATACAGGTTATAATTCACCCCTCCACTTT
TRBJ1-1 TRBV10-1 . . CASSDLETEAFF TGCGCCAGCAGCGACCTTGAGACTGAAGCTTTCTTT
TRBJ1-2 TRBV28 . . CASSPQWTSYGYTF TGTGCCAGCAGTCCCCAGTGGACCAGCTATGGCTACACCTTC
TRBJ2-1 TRBV6-1 TRBD1 once CASSEARGGWYNEQFF TGTGCCAGCAGTGAAGCGCGAGGGGGCTGGTACAATGAGCAGTTCTTC
TRBJ1-6 TRBV28 TRBD1 . CASSPGTGNSPLHF TGTGCCAGCAGCCCTGGGACAGGAAATTCACCCCTCCACTTT
TRBJ2-5 TRBV19 TRBD1 . CASSLQGAYQETQYF TGTGCCAGTAGTCTGCAGGGGGCCTACCAAGAGACCCAGTACTTC
TRBJ1-1 TRBV7-9 . . CASSLDYSGTEAFF TGTGCCAGCAGCTTAGATTACAGCGGCACTGAAGCTTTCTTT
TRBJ2-3 TRBV9 . . CASTNRGADTQYF TGTGCCAGCACCAATCGGGGCGCAGATACGCAGTATTTT
TRBJ2-7 TRBV29-1 TRBD1 . CSVHSGTAWSSYEQYF TGCAGCGTCCACTCCGGGACAGCCTGGAGCTCCTACGAGCAGTACTTC